This T cell receptor beta chain was obtained from a study of shared clonotypes between healthy human individuals. Study-level findings and limits: Clonotype sharing levels among donors were expected to vary with sequencing depth.

This CDR3 has 16 amino acids. Germline V gene sequence: CDR1 KGHSH, CDR2 LQKENI. Germline trimming cut 3 bases from V and 3 bases from J; bases unmatched to any gene: 3. The deep-level immunoSEQ assay was used. Methods used by the authors: Filtering differed because ImmunoSEQ produced junction-only sequences that carried no quality scores. The table came from immunoSEQ multiplex PCR; TCRdb's copy has only in-frame clones and leaves some out. Clone size and the V and J calls come from that table; the DNA yielded D and trimming. The data show 1.4 million to 1.5 million clones, 95% to 97% seen once. About this clone itself: The antigen is unknown.

The chain employs TRBV18 and TRBJ2-1, with 12 bases that match TRBD2. This clonotype was sampled from a man aged 25 to 40 in good health. Sequenced material: naive CD4+ T cells sorted from blood. Subset here: CD45RA+ positively selected. This CDR3 is CASSPKTSGSYNEQFF. CDR3 nucleotide sequence: TGTGCCAGCTCACCTAAGACTAGCGGGAGCTACAATGAGCAGTTCTTC.